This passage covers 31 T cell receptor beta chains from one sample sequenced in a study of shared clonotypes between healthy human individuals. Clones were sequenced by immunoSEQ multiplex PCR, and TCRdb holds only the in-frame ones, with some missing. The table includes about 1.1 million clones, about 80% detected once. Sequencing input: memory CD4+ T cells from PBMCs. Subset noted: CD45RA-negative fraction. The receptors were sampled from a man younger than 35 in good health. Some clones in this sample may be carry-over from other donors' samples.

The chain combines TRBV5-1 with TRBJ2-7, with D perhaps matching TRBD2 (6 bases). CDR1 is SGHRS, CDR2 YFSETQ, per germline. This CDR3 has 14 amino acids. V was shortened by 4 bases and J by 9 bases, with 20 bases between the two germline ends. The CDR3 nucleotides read TGCGCCAGCAGCGGTTCAATACTAGCCCCAGGGCAGTACTTC. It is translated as CASSGSILAPGQYF.

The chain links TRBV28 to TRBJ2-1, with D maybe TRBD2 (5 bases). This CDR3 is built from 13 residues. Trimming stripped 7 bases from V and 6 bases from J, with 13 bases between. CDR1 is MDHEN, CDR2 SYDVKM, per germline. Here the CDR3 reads CASTRDRGNEQFF. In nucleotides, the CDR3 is TGTGCCAGCACCCGAGACCGGGGCAATGAGCAGTTCTTC.

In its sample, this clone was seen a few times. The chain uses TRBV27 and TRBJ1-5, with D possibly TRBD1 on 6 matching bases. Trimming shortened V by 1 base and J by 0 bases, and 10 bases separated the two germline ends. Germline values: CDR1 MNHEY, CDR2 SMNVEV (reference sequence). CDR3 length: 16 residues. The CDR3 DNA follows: TGTGCCAGCAGTTTATGGGGGGGACATAGCAATCAGCCCCAGCATTTT. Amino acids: CASSLWGGHSNQPQHF.

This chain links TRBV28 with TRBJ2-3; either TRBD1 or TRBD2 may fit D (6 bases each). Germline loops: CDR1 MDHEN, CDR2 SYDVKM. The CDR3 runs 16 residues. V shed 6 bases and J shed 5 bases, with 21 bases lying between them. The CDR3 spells CASSPLGGQVGDTQYF. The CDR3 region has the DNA TGTGCCAGCAGCCCCCTGGGGGGACAAGTGGGAGATACGCAGTATTTT.

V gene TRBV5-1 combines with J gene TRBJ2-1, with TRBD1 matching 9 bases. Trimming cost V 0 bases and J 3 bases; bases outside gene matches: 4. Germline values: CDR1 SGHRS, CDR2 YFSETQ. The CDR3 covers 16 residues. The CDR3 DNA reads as TGCGCCAGCAGCTTGGCCCCGACAGGGGGCTACAATGAGCAGTTCTTC. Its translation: CASSLAPTGGYNEQFF.

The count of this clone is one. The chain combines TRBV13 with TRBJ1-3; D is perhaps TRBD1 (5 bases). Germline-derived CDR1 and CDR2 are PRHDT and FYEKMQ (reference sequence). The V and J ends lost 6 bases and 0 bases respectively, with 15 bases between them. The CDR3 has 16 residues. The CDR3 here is CASRDSGINSGNTIYF. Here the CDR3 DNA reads TGTGCCAGCAGAGACTCAGGGATAAACTCTGGAAACACCATATATTTT.

CDR3 sequence reads: CASSLRTSRGTEAFF. CDR3 DNA: TGTGCCAGCAGTTTAAGAACCTCGCGGGGCACTGAAGCTTTCTTT. The chain carries TRBV28 and TRBJ1-1; D is ambiguous. The V and J ends lost 2 bases and 4 bases respectively, with 14 bases between them. This CDR3 contains 15 residues. Germline V gene sequence: CDR1 MDHEN, CDR2 SYDVKM.

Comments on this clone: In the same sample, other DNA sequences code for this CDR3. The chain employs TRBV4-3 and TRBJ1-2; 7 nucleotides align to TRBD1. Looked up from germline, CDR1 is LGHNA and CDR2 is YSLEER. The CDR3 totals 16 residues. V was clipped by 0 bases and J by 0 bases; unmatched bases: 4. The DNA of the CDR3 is TGCGCCAGCAGCCAAGAAGGGACAGCCCCTAACTATGGCTACACCTTC. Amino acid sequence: CASSQEGTAPNYGYTF.

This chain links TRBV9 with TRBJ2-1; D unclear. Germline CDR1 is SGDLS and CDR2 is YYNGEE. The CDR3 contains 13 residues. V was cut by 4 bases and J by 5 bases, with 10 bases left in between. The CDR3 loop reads CASSPDVNNEQFF. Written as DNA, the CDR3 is TGTGCCAGCAGCCCTGACGTAAACAATGAGCAGTTCTTC.

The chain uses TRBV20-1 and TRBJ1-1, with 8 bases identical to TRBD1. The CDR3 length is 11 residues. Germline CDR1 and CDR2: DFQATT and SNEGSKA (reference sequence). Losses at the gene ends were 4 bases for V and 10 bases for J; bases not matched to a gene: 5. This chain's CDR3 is CSANDRGVAFF. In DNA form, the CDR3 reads TGCAGTGCTAATGACAGGGGAGTAGCTTTCTTT.

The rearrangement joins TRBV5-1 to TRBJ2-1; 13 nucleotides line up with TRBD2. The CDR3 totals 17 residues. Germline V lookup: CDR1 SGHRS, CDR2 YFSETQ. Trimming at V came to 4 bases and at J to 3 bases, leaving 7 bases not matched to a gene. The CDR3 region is CASSPGLAGIFYNEQFF. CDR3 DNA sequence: TGCGCCAGCAGCCCGGGACTAGCGGGGATCTTCTACAATGAGCAGTTCTTC.

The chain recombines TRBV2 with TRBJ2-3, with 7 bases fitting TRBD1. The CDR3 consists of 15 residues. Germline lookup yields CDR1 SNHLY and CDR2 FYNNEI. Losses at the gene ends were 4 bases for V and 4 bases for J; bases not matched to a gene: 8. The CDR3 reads CASSGRARGPDTQYF. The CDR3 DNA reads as TGTGCCAGCAGTGGTCGAGCTAGGGGGCCAGATACGCAGTATTTT.

The CDR3 spells CASSLADRDDTEAFF. In nucleotides, the CDR3 is TGCGCCAGCAGCTTAGCGGACAGGGATGACACTGAAGCTTTCTTT. V usage is TRBV5-1 and J usage is TRBJ1-1, with 8 bases fitting TRBD1. The CDR3 extends over 15 amino acids. V shed 2 bases, J shed 3 bases, and the junction held 6 bases outside the gene matches. Looked up from germline, CDR1 is SGHRS and CDR2 is YFSETQ.

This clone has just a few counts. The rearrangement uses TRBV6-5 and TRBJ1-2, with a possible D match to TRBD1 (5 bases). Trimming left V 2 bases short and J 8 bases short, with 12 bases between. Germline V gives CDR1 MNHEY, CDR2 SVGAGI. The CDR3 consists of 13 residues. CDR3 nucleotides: TGTGCCAGCAGTTACCCCGGGACGGCGGGCTACACCTTC. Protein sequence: CASSYPGTAGYTF.

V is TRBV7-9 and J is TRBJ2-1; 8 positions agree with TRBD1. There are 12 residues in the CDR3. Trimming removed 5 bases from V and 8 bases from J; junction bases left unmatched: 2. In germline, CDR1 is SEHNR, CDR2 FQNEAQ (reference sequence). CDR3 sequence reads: CASSRQGYEQFF. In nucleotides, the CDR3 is TGTGCCAGCAGCCGACAGGGGTATGAGCAGTTCTTC.

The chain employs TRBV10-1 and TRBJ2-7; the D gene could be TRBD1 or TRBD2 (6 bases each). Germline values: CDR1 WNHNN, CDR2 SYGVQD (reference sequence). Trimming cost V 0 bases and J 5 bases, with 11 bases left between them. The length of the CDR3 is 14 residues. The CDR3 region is CASSESIGGHEQYF. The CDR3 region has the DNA TGCGCCAGCAGTGAGTCGATCGGGGGCCACGAGCAGTACTTC.

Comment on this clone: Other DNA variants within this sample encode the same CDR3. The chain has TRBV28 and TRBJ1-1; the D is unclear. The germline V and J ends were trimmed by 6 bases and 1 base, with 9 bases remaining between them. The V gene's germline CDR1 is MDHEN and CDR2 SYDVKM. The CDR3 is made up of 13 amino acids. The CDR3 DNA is TGTGCCAGCAGCCGGACGGCGAACACTGAAGCTTTCTTT. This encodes CASSRTANTEAFF. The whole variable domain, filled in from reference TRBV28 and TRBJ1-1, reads DVKVTQSSRYLVKRTGEKVFLECVQDMDHENMFWYRQDPGLGLRLIYFSYDVKMKEKGDIPEGYSVSREKKERFSLILESASTNQTSMYLCASSRTANTEAFFGQGTRLTVV.

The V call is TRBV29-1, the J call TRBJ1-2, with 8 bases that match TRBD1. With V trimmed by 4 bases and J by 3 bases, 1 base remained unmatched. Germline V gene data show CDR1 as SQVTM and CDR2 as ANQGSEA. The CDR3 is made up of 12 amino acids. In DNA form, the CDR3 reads TGCAGCGTTGTGGGACAGGACTATGGCTACACCTTC. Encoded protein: CSVVGQDYGYTF.

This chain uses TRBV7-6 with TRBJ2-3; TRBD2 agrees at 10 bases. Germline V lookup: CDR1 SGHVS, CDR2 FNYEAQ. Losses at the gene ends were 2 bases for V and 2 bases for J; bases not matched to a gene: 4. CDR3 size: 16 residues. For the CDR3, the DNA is TGTGCCAGCAGCTTACAACTAGCGGGAAACACAGATACGCAGTATTTT. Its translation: CASSLQLAGNTDTQYF. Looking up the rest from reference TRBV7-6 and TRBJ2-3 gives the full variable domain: GAGVSQSPRYKVTKRGQDVALRCDPISGHVSLYWYRQALGQGPEFLTYFNYEAQQDKSGLPNDRFSAERPEGSISTLTIQRTEQRDSAMYRCASSLQLAGNTDTQYFGPGTRLTVL.

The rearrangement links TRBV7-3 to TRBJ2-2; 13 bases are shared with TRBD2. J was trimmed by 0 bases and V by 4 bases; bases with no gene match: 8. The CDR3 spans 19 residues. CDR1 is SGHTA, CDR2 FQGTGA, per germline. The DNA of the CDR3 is TGTGCCAGCAGCTCCCCCGGGACTAGCGGGACCTCGAACACCGGGGAGCTGTTTTTT. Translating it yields CASSSPGTSGTSNTGELFF.

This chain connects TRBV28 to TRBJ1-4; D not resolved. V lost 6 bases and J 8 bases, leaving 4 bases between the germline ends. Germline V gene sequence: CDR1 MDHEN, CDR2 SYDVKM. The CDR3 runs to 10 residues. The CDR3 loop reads CASRPEKLFF. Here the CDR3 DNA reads TGTGCCAGCAGACCCGAAAAACTGTTTTTT.

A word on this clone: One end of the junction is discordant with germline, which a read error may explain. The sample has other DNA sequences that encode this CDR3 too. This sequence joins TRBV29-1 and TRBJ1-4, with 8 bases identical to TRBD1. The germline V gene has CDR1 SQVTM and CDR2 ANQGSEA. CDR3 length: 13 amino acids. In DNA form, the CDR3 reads TGTAGCGTTGAAGTCACAGGGGGTGAAAAACTGTTTTTT. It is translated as CSVEVTGGEKLFF. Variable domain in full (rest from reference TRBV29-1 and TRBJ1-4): SAVISQKPSRDICQRGTSLTIQCQVDSQVTMMFWYRQQPGQSLTLIATANQGSEATYESGFVIDKFPISRPNLTFSTLTVSNMSPEDSSIYLCSVEVTGGEKLFFGSGTQLSVL.

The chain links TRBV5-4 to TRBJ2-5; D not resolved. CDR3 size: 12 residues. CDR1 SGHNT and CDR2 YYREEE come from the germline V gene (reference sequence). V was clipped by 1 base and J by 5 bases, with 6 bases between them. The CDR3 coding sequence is TGTGCCAGCAGCTTGCCGTCGGAGACCCAGTACTTC. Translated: CASSLPSETQYF.

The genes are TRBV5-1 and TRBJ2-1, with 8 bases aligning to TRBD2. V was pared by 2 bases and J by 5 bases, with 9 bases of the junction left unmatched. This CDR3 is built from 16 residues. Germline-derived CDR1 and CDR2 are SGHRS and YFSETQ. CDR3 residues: CASSFGAGTRDNEQFF. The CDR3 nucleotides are TGCGCCAGCAGCTTCGGGGCCGGGACTAGAGACAATGAGCAGTTCTTC.

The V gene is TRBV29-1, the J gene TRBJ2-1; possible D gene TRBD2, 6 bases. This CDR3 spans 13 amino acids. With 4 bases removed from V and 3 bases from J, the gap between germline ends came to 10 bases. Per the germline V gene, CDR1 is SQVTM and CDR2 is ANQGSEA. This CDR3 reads CSVVGSGYNEQFF. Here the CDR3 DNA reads TGCAGCGTTGTCGGTAGCGGCTACAATGAGCAGTTCTTC.

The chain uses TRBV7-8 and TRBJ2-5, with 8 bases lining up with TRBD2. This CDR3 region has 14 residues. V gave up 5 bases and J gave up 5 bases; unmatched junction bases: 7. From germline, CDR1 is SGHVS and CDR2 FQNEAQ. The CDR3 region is CASSPGLAPETQYF. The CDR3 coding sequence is TGTGCCAGCAGCCCTGGACTAGCCCCCGAGACCCAGTACTTC. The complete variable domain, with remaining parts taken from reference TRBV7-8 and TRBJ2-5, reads GAGVSQSPRYKVAKRGQDVALRCDPISGHVSLFWYQQALGQGPEFLTYFQNEAQLDKSGLPSDRFFAERPEGSVSTLKIQRTQQEDSAVYLCASSPGLAPETQYFGPGTRLLVL.

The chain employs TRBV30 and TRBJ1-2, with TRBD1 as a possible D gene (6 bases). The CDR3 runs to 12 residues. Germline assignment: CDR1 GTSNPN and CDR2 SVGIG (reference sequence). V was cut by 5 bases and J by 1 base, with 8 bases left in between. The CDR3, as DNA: TGTGCCTGGTTAGGGGGTAACTATGGCTACACCTTC. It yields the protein CAWLGGNYGYTF.

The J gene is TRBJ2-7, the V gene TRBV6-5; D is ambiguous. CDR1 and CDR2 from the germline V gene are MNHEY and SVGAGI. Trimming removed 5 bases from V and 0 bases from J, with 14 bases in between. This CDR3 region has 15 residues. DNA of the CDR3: TGTGCCAGCAGTACTACACGTTGGAGCTCCTACGAGCAGTACTTC. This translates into CASSTTRWSSYEQYF.

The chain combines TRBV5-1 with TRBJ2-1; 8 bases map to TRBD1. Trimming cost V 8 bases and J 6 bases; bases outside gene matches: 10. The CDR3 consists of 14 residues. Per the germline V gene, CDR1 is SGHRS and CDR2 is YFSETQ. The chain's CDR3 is CASRLIQGVNEQFF. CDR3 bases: TGCGCCAGTCGCCTAATACAGGGGGTCAATGAGCAGTTCTTC.

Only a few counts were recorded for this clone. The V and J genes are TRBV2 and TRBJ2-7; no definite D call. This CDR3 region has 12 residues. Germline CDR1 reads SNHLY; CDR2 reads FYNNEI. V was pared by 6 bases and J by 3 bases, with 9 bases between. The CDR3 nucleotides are TGTGCCAGCAGGGGGTTCCACTACGAGCAGTACTTC. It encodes CASRGFHYEQYF.

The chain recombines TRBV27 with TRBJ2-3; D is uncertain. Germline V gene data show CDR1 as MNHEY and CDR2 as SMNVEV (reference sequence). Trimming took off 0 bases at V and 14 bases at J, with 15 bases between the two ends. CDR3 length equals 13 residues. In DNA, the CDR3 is TGTGCCAGCAGTTTATCGGCGGCTAGTTGGTGGTATTTT. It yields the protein CASSLSAASWWYF.